Listed here are 9 T cell receptor beta chains from one sample, sequenced in a study of monozygotic twins with inflammatory bowel disease. Reanalyzing the 5' RACE reads, TCRdb keeps one entry per CDR3 protein, without DNA. Its table records more than 350,000 distinct CDR3 sequences. The material sequenced was blood. These receptors were taken from a human donor with ulcerative colitis or Crohn's disease, or a healthy co-twin of an affected twin (not recorded which).

The rearrangement joins TRBV4-3 to TRBJ2-3. CDR3 length: 13 amino acids. In germline, CDR1 is LGHNA, CDR2 YSLEER. The CDR3 spells CASSQKTTDTQYF.

The chain combines TRBV21-1 with TRBJ2-2. TRBV21-1 counts as a pseudogene. The CDR3 spans 14 residues. CDR3 sequence: CASSTTDPRGELFF.

The genes are TRBV11-2 and TRBJ1-6; checking the TCRdb D call of TRBD1 is not possible without DNA. The germline V gene has CDR1 SGHAT and CDR2 FQNNGV. The CDR3 is 16 residues long. CDR3 residues: CASSLDRGTVNSPLHF. Looking up the rest from reference TRBV11-2 and TRBJ1-6 gives the full variable domain: EAGVAQSPRYKIIEKRQSVAFWCNPISGHATLYWYQQILGQGPKLLIQFQNNGVVDDSQLPKDRFSAERLKGVDSTLKIQPAKLEDSAVYLCASSLDRGTVNSPLHFGNGTRLTVT.

The chain joins TRBV10-3 to TRBJ2-4; TCRdb outputs TRBD1, but without DNA this stays unchecked. The CDR3 length is 14 residues. Per the germline V gene, CDR1 is ENHRY and CDR2 is SYGVKD. The CDR3 reads CAISGDASQNIQYF.

This chain joins TRBV12-3 or TRBV12-4 and TRBJ2-1. The CDR3 contains 11 residues. CDR3 amino acids: CASSSYSEQFF.

The rearrangement links TRBV9 to TRBJ2-1. CDR1 SGDLS and CDR2 YYNGEE come from the germline V gene. The CDR3 extends over 15 amino acids. The CDR3: CASSVDSGTYNEQFF.

The chain combines TRBV5-1 with TRBJ2-7; checking the TCRdb D call of TRBD1 is not possible without DNA. Looked up from germline, CDR1 is SGHRS and CDR2 is YFSETQ. The CDR3 runs 14 residues. CDR3: CASSLAARGDEQYF.

The genes are TRBV9 and TRBJ2-1; lacking DNA, the TRBD2 call made by TCRdb goes unchecked. Looked up from germline, CDR1 is SGDLS and CDR2 is YYNGEE. The length of the CDR3 is 15 residues. This chain's CDR3 is CASSPRGGKYNEQFF.

The V and J genes are TRBV4-2 and TRBJ1-3. Per germline, CDR1 LGHNA and CDR2 YNFKEQ. This CDR3 comprises 17 residues. The CDR3: CASSQRLAGDSGNTIYF.